Below, 4 T cell receptor beta chains from the same sample are listed, as sequenced in a study of Ad26.COV2.S vaccination and SARS-CoV-2 variants. TCRdb's copy holds only in-frame clones and misses some; the assay was immunoSEQ multiplex PCR. The sample lists 300,000 to 400,000 clones, about 90% occurring once. The input for sequencing was peripheral blood, taken after recovery from COVID-19. The receptors were sampled from a human donor who had recovered from COVID-19.

V is TRBV9 and J is TRBJ2-7, with 8 bases identical to TRBD1. The CDR3 has 14 residues. Germline V lookup: CDR1 SGDLS, CDR2 YYNGEE. The trim removed 0 bases at V and 4 bases at J, leaving 3 bases unmatched. The CDR3 loop reads CASSVVGQGYEQYF. The CDR3 nucleotides are TGTGCCAGCAGCGTAGTTGGACAGGGTTACGAGCAGTACTTC.

V usage is TRBV4-3 and J usage is TRBJ2-1; D is ambiguous. Trimming left V 0 bases short and J 10 bases short, with 7 bases between. The CDR3 runs 12 residues. Germline assignment: CDR1 LGHNA and CDR2 YSLEER. The CDR3 region is CASSQEVGEQFF. In DNA form, the CDR3 reads TGCGCCAGCAGCCAAGAGGTCGGAGAGCAGTTCTTC.

Notes on this clone: In the same sample, other DNA sequences code for this CDR3. This chain joins TRBV12-3 or TRBV12-4 and TRBJ2-1; D is uncertain. The length of the CDR3 is 13 residues. V lost 5 bases and J 4 bases, leaving 9 bases between the germline ends. CDR3 in amino acids: CASSLGPYNEQFF. The DNA for the CDR3 is TGTGCCAGCAGTCTTGGGCCTTACAATGAGCAGTTCTTC.

This clone came up once. The chain has TRBV3-1 (or the pseudogene TRBV3-2) and TRBJ1-2; D is perhaps TRBD1 (5 bases). V shed 4 bases and J shed 5 bases, with 17 bases lying between them. The CDR3 is made up of 15 amino acids. CDR1 and CDR2 from the germline V gene are LGHDT and YNNKEL (reference sequence). CDR3 in DNA: TGTGCCAGCAGCCCACAATTAAGGGGCCAGTATGGCTACACCTTC. It specifies CASSPQLRGQYGYTF.